Listed below are T cell receptor beta chains from one sample, sequenced in a study of long-term antiretroviral therapy in people with HIV. The protocol was immunoSEQ multiplex PCR, while the TCRdb copy is restricted to in-frame clones and leaves out a portion. The sample has some 14,000 clones, approximately 82% seen once. The source was unsorted PBMCs, collected 0.4 years after starting antiretroviral therapy. The source is a man aged 25-45 years with HIV. CDR3s include the opening cysteine and the closing phenylalanine or tryptophan. Fields, in order: V gene, J gene, clone size, D gene, CDR3 DNA, CDR3 protein. D genes are given only for firm matches. Part of the rows lack a size; the others show once, few, many or a class for expanded clones.

TRBV11-2,TRBJ2-3,NA,TRBD2,TGTGCCAGCAGCCGAGGGGTTCTAGCGGGAGCCGATACGCAGTATTTT,CASSRGVLAGADTQYF
TRBV11-2,TRBJ2-7,NA,NA,TGTGCCAGCAGCTTAATGCACAGCTCCTACGAGCAGTACTTC,CASSLMHSSYEQYF
TRBV4-1,TRBJ2-7,once,NA,TGCGCCAGCAGCCAAGAAGCAGGGCTGGGCGAGCAGTACTTC,CASSQEAGLGEQYF
TRBV19,TRBJ1-2,NA,NA,TGTGCCAGTAGTATGGGGGTTATGATGTATGGCTACACCTTC,CASSMGVMMYGYTF
TRBV10-3,TRBJ2-6,NA,NA,TGTGCCATCAGGGGGGCAGGGTGGTCTGGGGCCAACGTCCTGACTTTC,CAIRGAGWSGANVLTF
TRBV6-5,TRBJ1-1,NA,NA,TGTGCCAGCAGTTACTCGGAGGCATCGAACACTGAAGCTTTCTTT,CASSYSEASNTEAFF
TRBV2,TRBJ1-4,NA,TRBD1,TGTGCCAGCAGATTACAGGGGATTAATGAAAAACTGTTTTTT,CASRLQGINEKLFF
TRBV5-1,TRBJ1-1,NA,NA,TGCGCCAGCACCAACCCGGGAGGTAGTATGAACACTGAAGCTTTCTTT,CASTNPGGSMNTEAFF
TRBV5-5,TRBJ1-3,NA,NA,TGTGCCAGCAGCGTACCGACAGAGGGCAGCTCTGGAAACACCATATATTTT,CASSVPTEGSSGNTIYF
TRBV30,TRBJ2-5,NA,NA,TGTGCCTGGAGCAGACAGGCCCAAGAGACCCAGTACTTC,CAWSRQAQETQYF
TRBV15,TRBJ2-1,NA,TRBD2,TGTGCCACCAGCAGCAGCCGCGGCGGACTAGCGCTGTACAATGAGCAGTTCTTC,CATSSSRGGLALYNEQFF
TRBV4-3,TRBJ1-2,medium-sized,NA,TGCGCCAGCAGCCAAGAGGCGGGTGACGATGGCTACACCTTC,CASSQEAGDDGYTF
TRBV28,TRBJ1-6,few,TRBD1,TGTGCCAGCAGTACCCCAGGGGGAAGGCATTCACCCCTCCACTTT,CASSTPGGRHSPLHF
TRBV5-1,TRBJ1-4,NA,NA,TGCGCCAGCAGCTTGGCAGTGCGAGAAAAACTGTTTTTT,CASSLAVREKLFF
TRBV11-2,TRBJ2-3,NA,NA,TGTGCCAGCAGCCCACTTGTGGGGATCACAGATACGCAGTATTTT,CASSPLVGITDTQYF
TRBV7-2,TRBJ1-1,once,NA,TGTGCCAGCAGCTTAGAAGGGGGGTTCGAAGCTTTCTTT,CASSLEGGFEAFF
TRBV7-2,TRBJ2-7,NA,TRBD2,TGTGCCAGCAGCTTAGCGACTAGCGGGAGGGCCGGCGGGCAGTACTTC,CASSLATSGRAGGQYF
TRBV9,TRBJ1-5,NA,NA,TGTGCCAGCAGCGTAGGGAGTAATCAGCCCCAGCATTTT,CASSVGSNQPQHF
TRBV11-2,TRBJ1-1,NA,NA,TGTGCCAGCAGCCAACAGATGAACACTGAAGCTTTCTTT,CASSQQMNTEAFF
TRBV18,TRBJ2-7,once,NA,TGTGCCAGCTCACCGGGCAGTGACGAGCAGTACTTC,CASSPGSDEQYF
TRBV7-2,TRBJ2-7,NA,NA,TGTGCCAGCAGCTTCCCGGGGTACGAGCAGTACTTC,CASSFPGYEQYF
TRBV9,TRBJ1-1,NA,NA,TGTGCCAGCAGCGTAGATGCCATGAACACTGAAGCTTTCTTT,CASSVDAMNTEAFF
TRBV5-8,TRBJ1-2,NA,NA,TGTGCCAGCAGCTTAGGTACGAGCGGACAGTTTTACTATGGCTACACCTTC,CASSLGTSGQFYYGYTF
TRBV9,TRBJ1-4,NA,NA,TGTGCCTCCTCCCCGGGGGTAACAACTAATGAAAAACTGTTTTTT,CASSPGVTTNEKLFF
TRBV6-1,TRBJ1-1,NA,NA,TGTGCCAGCAGTACGGGGGGGGTCACTGAAGCTTTCTTT,CASSTGGVTEAFF
TRBV28,TRBJ2-7,NA,TRBD1,TGTGCCAGCAGTCCGTTGGGACAGGGCTACGAGCAGTACTTC,CASSPLGQGYEQYF
TRBV4-1,TRBJ2-1,NA,NA,TGCGCCAGCAGCCAAGGGCAGGGGAAAGGCAATGAGCAGTTCTTC,CASSQGQGKGNEQFF
TRBV7-8,TRBJ2-7,few,TRBD2,TGTGCCAGCAGCGCCAAGACAGCGGGAGGGCCGTACGAGCAGTACTTC,CASSAKTAGGPYEQYF
TRBV19,TRBJ2-7,NA,TRBD2,TGTGCCAGTAGCGGACTAGCGGCCTACGAGCAGTACTTC,CASSGLAAYEQYF
TRBV7-3,TRBJ2-1,NA,NA,TGTGCCAGCAGCGAAGGCGGGGGCTGGAATGAGCAGTTCTTC,CASSEGGGWNEQFF
TRBV28,TRBJ1-5,NA,NA,TGTGCCAGCAGGACGTCTGGGAGCAATCAGCCCCAGCATTTT,CASRTSGSNQPQHF
TRBV6-4,TRBJ2-1,NA,TRBD2,TGTGCCAGCAGCACCCCCTCCCTAGCGGGAGTCAGAGACAATGAGCAGTTCTTC,CASSTPSLAGVRDNEQFF
TRBV5-4,TRBJ1-2,NA,NA,TGTGCCAGCAGCTTGAAGGGAATGAGTGGCTACACCTTC,CASSLKGMSGYTF
TRBV5-1,TRBJ1-1,NA,NA,TGCGCCAGCAGCTTGTGGGGAGGCACTGAAGCTTTCTTT,CASSLWGGTEAFF
TRBV6-4,TRBJ1-5,once,NA,TGTGCCAGCAGCACCCGAAGCAATCAGCCCCAGCATTTT,CASSTRSNQPQHF
TRBV5-6,TRBJ2-1,NA,NA,TGTGCCAGCAGCTTGAGGAACACCGGATACAATGAGCAGTTCTTC,CASSLRNTGYNEQFF
TRBV5-6,TRBJ2-6,NA,NA,TGTGCCAGCAGCTCCAGGGGACCTGGGGCCAACGTCCTGACTTTC,CASSSRGPGANVLTF
TRBV7-8,TRBJ2-6,NA,NA,TGTGCCAGCAGCGCCACGTACTCTGGGGCCAACGTCCTGACTTTC,CASSATYSGANVLTF
TRBV4-3,TRBJ2-7,NA,TRBD2,TGCGCCAGCAGCCCCGGGACTAGCGGCTCCTACGAGCAGTACTTC,CASSPGTSGSYEQYF
TRBV5-4,TRBJ2-7,NA,NA,TGTGCCAGCAGCCTCGGACCCACGGGGGACAACGAGCAGTACTTC,CASSLGPTGDNEQYF
TRBV5-1,TRBJ2-7,NA,NA,TGCGCCAGCGGATCCGGTGGAGTACCCTACGAGCAGTACTTC,CASGSGGVPYEQYF
TRBV5-6,TRBJ1-1,NA,NA,TGTGCCAGCAGCTTGGATGGGGGGCGTCTCTGGATGGACACTGAAGCTTTCTTT,CASSLDGGRLWMDTEAFF
TRBV4-1,TRBJ2-7,few,NA,TGCGCCAGCAGCCTTCGACAGAGCAACCTCGAGCAGTACTTC,CASSLRQSNLEQYF
TRBV7-8,TRBJ2-1,NA,NA,TGTGCCAGCAGCTCCCGGACAGCGGAAGCGAATGAGCAGTTCTTC,CASSSRTAEANEQFF
TRBV4-3,TRBJ1-4,NA,NA,TGCGCCAGCAGCCAATTAAGGGACTTTCGTGAAAAACTGTTTTTT,CASSQLRDFREKLFF
TRBV6-1,TRBJ2-7,NA,NA,TGTGCCACTACGATGGTAGCGGCCTACGAGCAGTACTTC,CATTMVAAYEQYF
TRBV5-4,TRBJ2-2,NA,NA,TGTGCCAGCGAGGCGTACACCGGGGAGCTGTTTTTT,CASEAYTGELFF
TRBV15,TRBJ1-1,NA,NA,TGTGCCACCAGCAGAGAGGTCACCGTGAACACTGAAGCTTTCTTT,CATSREVTVNTEAFF
TRBV7-2,TRBJ2-1,NA,NA,TGTGCCAGCAAACTCAGCGCCACCTCTAATGAGCAGTTCTTC,CASKLSATSNEQFF
TRBV7-9,TRBJ1-1,NA,NA,TGTGCCAGCAGCCTCCGTGGGGGGCTGACTGAAGCTTTCTTT,CASSLRGGLTEAFF
TRBV11-3,TRBJ1-5,NA,NA,TGTGCCAGCAGCCCGAGGGATTATAGCAATCAGCCCCAGCATTTT,CASSPRDYSNQPQHF
TRBV30,TRBJ1-2,few,NA,TGTGCCTGGAATCGGGGTAACTATGGCTACACCTTC,CAWNRGNYGYTF